This T cell receptor (beta chain) was identified in a study of cytomegalovirus exposure and HLA in healthy donors. Study-level findings and limits: For cytomegalovirus status, the classifier reportedly gave diagnoses with high specificity and sensitivity.

Looked up from germline, CDR1 is SEHNR and CDR2 is FQNEAQ (reference sequence). This CDR3 has 15 residues. V shed 4 bases, J shed 5 bases, and the junction held 10 bases outside the gene matches. PCR was performed using 60 Vbeta and 13 Jbeta primers. Profiling relied on immunoSEQ multiplex PCR, and the TCRdb table lists in-frame clones only, not all of them. The data show tens of thousands of clones, with more than 90% seen just once and 2% to 3% held by the top ten. Concerning this clone itself: Its antigen is not identified.

Material for sequencing was PBMCs. The J gene is TRBJ2-5, the V gene TRBV7-9; 7 bases are a match to TRBD1. This sequence was found in a woman between 18 and 30 years old in good health and CMV-seronegative. The CDR3 region is CASSSRDRVGETQYF. CDR3 in DNA: TGTGCCAGCAGCTCAAGAGACAGGGTGGGGGAGACCCAGTACTTC.